This T cell receptor (beta chain) came from a study of blood T cell repertoires in COVID-19. Background on the study: The United States, Italy and Spain were the sources of the acute and convalescent COVID-19 samples. Nucleic acid was either cDNA or gDNA, and it came from T cells, B-cell-depleted T cells, or PBMCs.

As originally analysed: The assay estimated nucleated cells by amplifying reference gene primers. Only in-frame clones appear in the TCRdb table, and some are missing; sequencing was by immunoSEQ multiplex PCR. From that table come the V and J calls and clone size; the DNA was used to work out D and trimming. The data hold 120,000 or so clones, with over 70% observed a single time. V lost 5 bases and J lost 3, with 15 bases in between. The CDR3 sequence is 15 residues long. Germline CDR1 SGHDT, CDR2 YYEEEE. The J gene is TRBJ1-5, the V gene TRBV5-6; D uncertain. Sequencing was performed on peripheral blood. The clonotype comes from a woman aged 50 to 65 with acute or convalescent COVID-19. CDR3 loop: CASSPGGGLNQPQHF. The CDR3 DNA is TGTGCCAGCAGTCCGGGAGGCGGCCTCAATCAGCCCCAGCATTTT.